This TCR beta chain originates from a study of cytomegalovirus exposure and HLA in healthy donors. The PCR used 60 Vbeta and 13 Jbeta primers. Profiled with immunoSEQ multiplex PCR; TCRdb holds only in-frame clones, not every one. This table has over 120,000 clones, 70% to 90% appearing once. This CDR3 contains 15 residues. The germline CDR1 and CDR2 sequences are SNHLY and FYNNEI. V was trimmed by 1 base and J by 4 bases, leaving 11 bases between them. This clone has a handful of counts. Its antigen is currently unknown. Whole-study findings and limits: It was reported that the classifier diagnosed cytomegalovirus status with high specificity and sensitivity in both the original and validation cohorts. Trimming of TCR beta V- and J-genes showed a link, identified in a later analysis, to a missense DCLRE1C variant. Several top significant clusters appeared, in a later analysis, to be linked to common viral pathogens. Three CMV-associated chains were confirmed in vitro to be specific for CMV antigens.

The V and J genes are TRBV2 and TRBJ1-5; D is perhaps TRBD1 (5 bases). This TCR derives from a man aged 50-60 years in good health and CMV-seronegative. Source material: PBMCs. The CDR3 loop is CASSEVGGVNQPQHF. The CDR3 region has the DNA TGTGCCAGCAGTGAAGTCGGGGGGGTTAATCAGCCCCAGCATTTT.